These 4 T cell receptor beta chains came from one sample sequenced in a study of blood T cells in healthy people across ages. A second roughly 7 to 12 cycle PCR used barcoded and J-beta primers. Each CDR3 protein gets one entry after TCRdb re-called the 5' RACE reads with MiXCR. Of about 570,000 distinct CDR3 sequences detected, roughly 28% appear once; the ten largest clones hold about 18%. Sequenced material: blood. All receptors come from a woman between 65 and 79 years old in good health.

This clonotype appeared once. The chain carries TRBV20-1 and TRBJ2-3; possibly TRBD1 or TRBD2 for D (5 bases each). Between the trimmed V and J ends, which lost 5 bases and 4 bases, there was a span of 10 bases. Germline CDR1 reads DFQATT; CDR2 reads SNEGSKA (reference sequence). The CDR3 is 12 residues long. CDR3 residues: CSAPQGADTQYF. The CDR3, as DNA: TGCAGTGCTCCCCAGGGAGCAGATACGCAGTATTTT.

This clonotype came up a few times. CDR3 in amino acids: CASSRDRLTYGYTF. CDR3 DNA: TGTGCCAGCAGCCGGGACAGGTTAACCTATGGCTACACCTTC. The rearrangement links TRBV6-5 to TRBJ1-2, with 8 nucleotides matching TRBD1. The V gene's germline CDR1 is MNHEY and CDR2 SVGAGI. Trimming at V came to 6 bases and at J to 4 bases, leaving 7 bases not matched to a gene. This CDR3 region has 14 residues.

V gene TRBV7-7 combines with J gene TRBJ2-2; no clear D. This CDR3 contains 13 residues. The V gene's germline CDR1 is SSHAT and CDR2 FNYEAQ (reference sequence). V lost 2 bases, J lost 4 bases, and 5 bases lay in between. Here the CDR3 DNA reads TGTGCCAGCAGCTTATCGACCACCGGGGAGCTGTTTTTT. Translating it yields CASSLSTTGELFF.

This clonotype showed up just a few times. This rearrangement joins TRBV12-3 or TRBV12-4 to TRBJ2-1; D is tentatively TRBD1 or TRBD2 (5 bases each). Matching the DNA end better, TRBJ2-5 makes the J call doubtful. The CDR3 extends over 13 amino acids. The CDR3 sequence: CASSTWGKETQYF. The DNA of the CDR3 is TGTGCCAGCAGTACCTGGGGGAAAGAGACCCAGTACTTC.